This T cell receptor (beta chain) was identified in a study of long-term antiretroviral therapy in people with HIV. Specimens retained roughly 0.95-11 million cryopreserved PBMC preceding DNA extraction. Study observations and caveats: Repertoires from HIV showed CDR3 length ranges narrower than those of controls. Documentation of ART adherence, viral resistance or therapy changes was absent.

As concerns this clone: Its antigen is unidentified.

The germline V and J ends were trimmed by 0 bases and 2 bases, with 4 bases remaining between them. This CDR3 region has 12 residues. CDR1 SQVTM and CDR2 ANQGSEA come from the germline V gene. The authors ran the immunoSEQ assay, v3.0, at survey level. Sequencing of each sample targeted about 35,000-50,000 T-cell genomes. Data came from immunoSEQ multiplex PCR; TCRdb stores just in-frame clones and leaves some out. The sample consists of around 29,000 clones, 70% to 90% of them appearing once. The clonotype originates from a man in his fifties or sixties with HIV. The sequenced sample was unsorted PBMCs, obtained 3.2 years before starting antiretroviral therapy. The chain has TRBV29-1 and TRBJ1-2; D unclear. CDR3 residues: CSVEDDNYGYTF. In DNA, the CDR3 is TGCAGCGTTGAAGACGACAACTATGGCTACACCTTC.